This T cell receptor (beta chain) was captured in a study of shared clonotypes between healthy human individuals. General study results and limits: The sampled material consisted only of blood, and tissue repertoires are likely to differ. Non-shared clonotypes had lower generation probabilities than those shared by all four donors. Rarefaction curves obtained for sorted subsets showed sequencing incomplete despite large depth. Among four donors, roughly 5% of naive CD4 clonotypes were found in common.

Clones were sequenced by immunoSEQ multiplex PCR, and TCRdb holds only the in-frame ones, with some missing. The repertoire holds about 1 million clones, with about 74% as singletons. On this clone: Its antigen is still unknown.

The TCR comes from a man between 18 and 29 years old in good health. Sequencing input: memory CD4+ T cells sorted from blood. Subset given: CD45RA-negative fraction.

This CDR3 reads CASRLGGLAAADDEQFF. The CDR3 DNA follows: TGTGCAAGTCGCTTAGGGGGCCTAGCAGCCGCCGACGATGAGCAGTTCTTC. The chain uses TRBV12-2 and TRBJ2-1. TRBV12-2 is classified as a pseudogene. This CDR3 has 17 amino acids.